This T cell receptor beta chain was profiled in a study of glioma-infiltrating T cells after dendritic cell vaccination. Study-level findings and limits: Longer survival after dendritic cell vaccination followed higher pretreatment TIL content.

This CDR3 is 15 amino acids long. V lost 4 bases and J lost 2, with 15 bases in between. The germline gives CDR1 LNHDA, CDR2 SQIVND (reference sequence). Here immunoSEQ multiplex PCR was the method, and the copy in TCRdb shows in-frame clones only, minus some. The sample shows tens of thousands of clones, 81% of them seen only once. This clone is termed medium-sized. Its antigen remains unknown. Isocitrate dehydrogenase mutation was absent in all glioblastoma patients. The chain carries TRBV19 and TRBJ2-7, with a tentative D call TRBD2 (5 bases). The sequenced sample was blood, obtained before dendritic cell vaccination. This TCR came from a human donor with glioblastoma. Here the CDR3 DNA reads TGTGCCAGTAGTAACGTGGACCGGGATCCCTACGAGCAGTACTTC. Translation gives CASSNVDRDPYEQYF.